This T cell receptor (beta chain) was retrieved from a study of OX40 agonist ivuxolimab in advanced cancers. Overall study context: Six ivuxolimab dose levels, 0.01 to 10 mg/kg, were given intravenously every 2 weeks. Findings and limits, study-wide: Clonal expansion was among the lowest in partial responders at 0.1-3.0 mg/kg, especially CD8+. CD4+ and CD8+ T cells in blood underwent clonal expansion by week 6 at 0.1 to 3.0 mg/kg. Certain nonresponders additionally had low normalized T-cell clonal expansion.

The CDR3 is 14 amino acids. Germline V gives CDR1 LNHNV, CDR2 YYDKDF (reference sequence). Deletions cut 3 bases from V and 4 bases from J, with 10 bases between. The method was immunoSEQ multiplex PCR; TCRdb's version includes in-frame clones alone and lacks a portion of them. The profile shows fewer than 35,000 clones, over 60% of them singletons. About this clone itself: Its antigen is unidentified.

The source was CD4+ or CD8+ T cells sorted from blood, collected in a trial of the OX40 agonist ivuxolimab. The rearrangement links TRBV15 to TRBJ1-3; no clear D gene. The sequence derives from an adult with an advanced solid tumor such as melanoma, head and neck, liver or kidney cancer. The CDR3 loop reads CATSSQSQGNTIYF. CDR3 DNA sequence: TGTGCCACCAGCAGCCAGTCCCAAGGAAACACCATATATTTT.